The next 18 T cell receptor beta chains were all read from a single sample in a study of T cell responses to AZD1222 COVID-19 vaccine. Only in-frame clones appear in the TCRdb table, and some are missing; sequencing was by immunoSEQ multiplex PCR. Here the sample spans 55,000 to 80,000 clones, around 84% being singletons. The sample here was peripheral blood, taken on day 0 of AZD1222 vaccination. The receptors originated from an adult in good health.

In DNA, the CDR3 is TGTGCCAGCAGTGAAACCTCAGTCTACGAGCAGTACTTC. It encodes CASSETSVYEQYF. The rearrangement joins TRBV6-1 to TRBJ2-7; D gene uncertain. Germline CDR1 reads MNHNS; CDR2 reads SASEGT. The CDR3 runs to 13 residues. V was shortened by 2 bases and J by 3 bases, with 8 bases between the two germline ends.

This chain connects TRBV24-1 to TRBJ2-1; D possibly corresponds to TRBD2 (8 bases). Germline V gives CDR1 KGHDR, CDR2 SFDVKD. CDR3 length: 20 residues. Trimming took 3 bases from V and 5 from J, leaving 28 bases between them. CDR3 loop: CATSDPPGQRLAGGNNEQFF. The CDR3, as DNA: TGTGCCACCAGTGATCCCCCGGGACAGAGATTGGCGGGGGGTAACAATGAGCAGTTCTTC.

The V and J genes are TRBV5-8 and TRBJ2-1; 7 bases agree with TRBD1. J gave up 3 bases and V 3 bases, and 9 bases lay outside the gene matches. The CDR3 length is 16 residues. Per germline, CDR1 SGHTS and CDR2 YDEGEE. As DNA, the CDR3 is TGTGCCAGCAGCTCCCCTAGGACAGGAAGCTACAATGAGCAGTTCTTC. This sequence encodes CASSSPRTGSYNEQFF.

The chain joins TRBV14 to TRBJ1-2; 9 positions agree with TRBD1. The trim removed 0 bases at V and 7 bases at J, leaving 6 bases unmatched. Germline V gene lookup returns CDR1 SGHDN and CDR2 FVKESK. The CDR3 runs to 15 residues. The CDR3 loop is CASSQDPGTGFGYTF. CDR3 sequence (DNA): TGTGCCAGCAGCCAAGATCCCGGGACAGGGTTTGGCTACACCTTC.

The chain links TRBV6-5 to TRBJ2-3, with a weak D call TRBD1 (7 bases). The CDR3 covers 14 residues. Trimming pared 5 bases from V and 9 bases from J, leaving 18 bases between. Germline lookup yields CDR1 MNHEY and CDR2 SVGAGI. DNA for the CDR3: TGTGCCAGCAGTCGACAGAACTCAGGGGGGACGCAGTATTTT. This encodes CASSRQNSGGTQYF.

V gene TRBV7-5 combines with J gene TRBJ2-1; the table's D call, TRBD2, has no DNA check behind it. TRBV7-5 is termed a pseudogene. The CDR3 totals 13 residues. In DNA form, the CDR3 reads TGTGCCAGAAGCTTATCGGTTAACAATGAGCAGTTCTTC. Its translation is CARSLSVNNEQFF.

The chain has TRBV7-2 and TRBJ1-5, with a weak D call TRBD1 (5 bases). The V end lost 6 bases, the J end lost 4 bases, and 10 bases lay between the germline ends. CDR3 length equals 13 residues. Germline V gene sequence: CDR1 SGHTA, CDR2 FQGNSA. CDR3 residues: CASRGEGNQPQHF. For the CDR3, the DNA is TGTGCCAGCAGGGGTGAGGGGAATCAGCCCCAGCATTTT.

As to this clone: One junction end disagrees with the germline gene, perhaps due to a read error. J is TRBJ1-6 and V is TRBV3-1 (or the pseudogene TRBV3-2); tentative D call: TRBD1 (6 bases). The CDR3 loop spans 15 amino acids. Germline V gene sequence: CDR1 LGHDT, CDR2 YNNKEL (reference sequence). The CDR3 here is CASSQVRGGNSPLHF. CDR3 bases: TGTGCCAGCAGTCAAGTCCGGGGGGGCAATTCACCCCTCCACTTT.

This chain uses TRBV7-9 with TRBJ1-2, with TRBD1 as a possible D gene (6 bases). This CDR3 has 13 residues. V lost 4 bases and J lost 6, with 12 bases in between. CDR1 and CDR2 (germline): SEHNR, FQNEAQ (reference sequence). CDR3 coding DNA: TGTGCCAGCAGCTCTAGGACAGAACATGGCTACACCTTC. This gives the protein CASSSRTEHGYTF.

The rearrangement links TRBV3-1 (or the pseudogene TRBV3-2) to TRBJ2-2; TRBD1 might be the D (5 bases). This CDR3 contains 14 residues. V shed 1 base and J shed 4 bases, with 7 bases lying between them. Per germline, CDR1 LGHDT and CDR2 YNNKEL (reference sequence). CDR3 sequence: CASSQVTGTGELFF. CDR3 in DNA: TGTGCCAGCAGCCAAGTTACAGGCACCGGGGAGCTGTTTTTT.

The chain uses TRBV19 and TRBJ1-2; tentatively, D is TRBD1 (5 bases). The germline V and J ends were trimmed by 3 bases and 3 bases, with 11 bases remaining between them. Germline values: CDR1 LNHDA, CDR2 SQIVND (reference sequence). The CDR3 has 14 residues. CDR3 sequence: CASSISAGDYGYTF. The CDR3 region has the DNA TGTGCCAGTAGTATTTCTGCGGGGGACTATGGCTACACCTTC. Looking up the rest from reference TRBV19 and TRBJ1-2 gives the full variable domain: DGGITQSPKYLFRKEGQNVTLSCEQNLNHDAMYWYRQDPGQGLRLIYYSQIVNDFQKGDIAEGYSVSREKKESFPLTVTSAQKNPTAFYLCASSISAGDYGYTFGSGTRLTVV.

The chain uses TRBV28 and TRBJ2-1; D possibly corresponds to TRBD1 (5 bases). CDR3 size: 13 residues. Germline-derived CDR1 and CDR2 are MDHEN and SYDVKM. With 9 bases removed from V and 6 bases from J, the gap between germline ends came to 15 bases. CDR3 residues: CASQRSTGNEQFF. In DNA, the CDR3 is TGTGCCAGTCAAAGATCAACAGGCAATGAGCAGTTCTTC.

The V call is TRBV14, the J call TRBJ2-7; D perhaps matches TRBD1 (6 bases). The V end was cut by 1 base, the J end by 2 bases, with 9 bases between. The V gene's germline CDR1 is SGHDN and CDR2 FVKESK. The CDR3 runs to 14 residues. The CDR3 protein is CASSQGDNPYEQYF. As DNA, the CDR3 is TGTGCCAGCAGCCAAGGGGACAACCCCTACGAGCAGTACTTC.

This clone appeared once. The chain couples TRBV11-3 to TRBJ2-5; D may be TRBD2 (5 bases). V lost 5 bases and J lost 2, with 12 bases in between. The CDR3 has 14 amino acids. Germline lookup yields CDR1 SGHNT and CDR2 YENEEA. CDR3 in amino acids: CASSRDSRQETQYF. CDR3 sequence (DNA): TGTGCCAGCAGCCGGGATTCTAGACAAGAGACCCAGTACTTC.

The chain carries TRBV20-1 and TRBJ2-7, with D hard to call. The CDR3 runs to 11 residues. The germline gives CDR1 DFQATT, CDR2 SNEGSKA (reference sequence). V was trimmed by 2 bases and J by 4 bases, leaving 6 bases between them. CDR3 DNA: TGCAGTGCTAGAAAGGGATACGAGCAGTACTTC. Translation: CSARKGYEQYF.

The CDR3 reads CASSFHGYEQYF. The CDR3 coding sequence is TGCGCCAGCAGCTTTCATGGATATGAGCAGTACTTC. The rearrangement links TRBV5-1 to TRBJ2-7; D gene ambiguous. The germline CDR1 and CDR2 sequences are SGHRS and YFSETQ. The CDR3 is made up of 12 amino acids. Trimming took 2 bases from V and 7 from J, leaving 10 bases between them.

The chain has TRBV7-2 and TRBJ2-7; 7 nucleotides agree with TRBD1. V gave up 2 bases and J gave up 2 bases; unmatched junction bases: 3. There are 14 residues in the CDR3. CDR1 and CDR2 (germline): SGHTA, FQGNSA. CDR3 nucleotides: TGTGCCAGCAGCTTAAACAGGGGAGCCTACGAGCAGTACTTC. It yields the protein CASSLNRGAYEQYF.

The gene calls are TRBV15 and TRBJ1-6; perhaps TRBD1 as D (6 bases). CDR3 size: 16 residues. Per germline, CDR1 LNHNV and CDR2 YYDKDF (reference sequence). V lost 0 bases, J lost 5 bases, and 11 bases lay in between. The DNA of the CDR3 is TGTGCCACCAGCAGAGATCAGGGGAGCAATAATTCACCCCTCCACTTT. It specifies CATSRDQGSNNSPLHF. Full variable domain (outside the CDR3, taken from reference TRBV15 and TRBJ1-6): DAMVIQNPRYQVTQFGKPVTLSCSQTLNHNVMYWYQQKSSQAPKLLFHYYDKDFNNEADTPDNFQSRRPNTSFCFLDIRSPGLGDTAMYLCATSRDQGSNNSPLHFGNGTRLTVT.